What follows are 22 T cell receptor beta chains derived from one specimen sequenced in a study of blood T cell repertoires in COVID-19. The protocol was immunoSEQ multiplex PCR, while the TCRdb copy is restricted to in-frame clones and leaves out a portion. Of approximately 100,000 clones listed, about 80% are singletons. Input material: peripheral blood. These receptors all stem from a man between 65 and 85 years old with active or convalescent COVID-19.

The V call is TRBV7-8, the J call TRBJ2-1; TRBD2 matches at 8 bases. Per the germline V gene, CDR1 is SGHVS and CDR2 is FQNEAQ. V lost 2 bases and J lost 6; bases outside the gene matches: 6. The CDR3 is 15 residues long. CDR3 DNA sequence: TGTGCCAGCAGCTTACGAACGGGGGGGGGCAATGAGCAGTTCTTC. This translates into CASSLRTGGGNEQFF.

The rearrangement joins TRBV15 to TRBJ2-7; no reliable D call. CDR3 length equals 13 residues. Germline CDR1 is LNHNV and CDR2 is YYDKDF (reference sequence). Trimming removed 8 bases from V and 4 bases from J, with 15 bases in between. Here the CDR3 DNA reads TGTGCCACCGCGGTGGGTAGTAGTTACGAGCAGTACTTC. Protein: CATAVGSSYEQYF.

This chain uses TRBV6-6 with TRBJ1-5; D may be TRBD1 (6 bases). The CDR3 has 14 residues. The germline V gene encodes CDR1 MNHNY and CDR2 SVGAGI (reference sequence). Trimming removed 6 bases at V and 6 bases at J, with 15 bases between. The CDR3, as DNA: TGTGCCAGCAGAACACAGGGAGGGGGTCAGCCCCAGCATTTT. Translating gives CASRTQGGGQPQHF.

This chain uses TRBV7-9 with TRBJ2-7; D possibly corresponds to TRBD1 (6 bases). V was clipped by 6 bases and J by 1 base, with 10 bases between them. CDR1 is SEHNR and CDR2 is FQNEAQ in the germline V gene (reference sequence). The CDR3 length is 13 residues. CDR3 DNA sequence: TGTGCCAGCAGATTACAGGGTTCCTACGAGCAGTACTTC. Encoded protein: CASRLQGSYEQYF.

The rearrangement joins TRBV7-9 to TRBJ1-5; D gene unclear. Germline V CDR1 and CDR2: SEHNR, FQNEAQ (reference sequence). This CDR3 is built from 14 residues. Trimming shortened V by 0 bases and J by 7 bases, and 10 bases separated the two germline ends. As DNA, the CDR3 is TGTGCCAGCAGCTTAGCAACCTCCGGGCAGCCCCAGCATTTT. Amino acid sequence: CASSLATSGQPQHF.

This clone has a handful of counts. CDR3 DNA sequence: TGTGCCAGCCAGACTAGCGGGTTACAAAATGAGCAGTTCTTC. This sequence encodes CASQTSGLQNEQFF. The chain employs TRBV2 and TRBJ2-1, with TRBD2 matching 10 bases. CDR3 length equals 14 residues. The germline V gene encodes CDR1 SNHLY and CDR2 FYNNEI. The trim removed 8 bases at V and 7 bases at J, leaving 8 bases unmatched.

This clone was observed a handful of times. The chain uses TRBV29-1 and TRBJ1-1; TRBD1 might be the D (6 bases). Germline V gene data show CDR1 as SQVTM and CDR2 as ANQGSEA. The CDR3 runs to 15 residues. Trimming stripped 4 bases from V and 10 bases from J, with 25 bases between. CDR3 protein: CSVGTGRAGAYVAFF. In nucleotides, the CDR3 is TGCAGCGTTGGCACAGGGAGGGCCGGGGCCTACGTAGCTTTCTTT.

In this sample, this clone turned up a few times. The J gene is TRBJ1-2, the V gene TRBV12-3 or TRBV12-4, with a weak D call TRBD1 (5 bases). The CDR3 is made up of 13 amino acids. V lost 6 bases and J lost 8, with 16 bases in between. CDR3 sequence (DNA): TGTGCCAGCAGCACCGGAGGGAACAGGGGCTACACCTTC. Translation: CASSTGGNRGYTF.

This clone was detected once. This chain uses TRBV6-2 or TRBV6-3 with TRBJ2-1, with 10 bases matching TRBD1. V gave up 2 bases and J gave up 8 bases; unmatched junction bases: 6. Germline V gene sequence: CDR1 MNHEY, CDR2 SVGEGT. This CDR3 is 15 amino acids long. The CDR3 DNA sequence: TGTGCCAGCAGTTACGGGGACAGGGGTTTCGATGAGCAGTTCTTC. It codes for CASSYGDRGFDEQFF.

The chain joins TRBV5-4 to TRBJ1-1, with D tentatively TRBD1 (5 bases). Deletions cut 3 bases from V and 3 bases from J, with 12 bases between. The germline V gene encodes CDR1 SGHNT and CDR2 YYREEE (reference sequence). There are 14 residues in the CDR3. As DNA, the CDR3 is TGTGCCAGCAGCTCCAAGGACACCTACACTGAAGCTTTCTTT. Amino acids: CASSSKDTYTEAFF.

The CDR3 nucleotides are TGCGCCAGCACTCAGGGAAACACTGAAGCTTTCTTT. Its protein product is CASTQGNTEAFF. The genes are TRBV10-2 and TRBJ1-1; D might be TRBD1 (5 bases). Trimming took off 7 bases at V and 2 bases at J, with 8 bases between the two ends. The CDR3 totals 12 residues. Per the germline V gene, CDR1 is WSHSY and CDR2 is SAAADI.

The chain employs TRBV27 and TRBJ2-1; D perhaps matches TRBD2 (6 bases). CDR1 is MNHEY, CDR2 SMNVEV, per germline (reference sequence). The CDR3 sequence is 15 residues long. V dropped 4 bases and J dropped 0 bases, with 10 bases sitting between them. CDR3 nucleotide sequence: TGTGCCAGCAGTTCACGGGACTCCTCCTACAATGAGCAGTTCTTC. Its protein is CASSSRDSSYNEQFF.

This rearrangement joins TRBV14 to TRBJ1-1; tentative D call: TRBD1 (5 bases). Germline V gene data show CDR1 as SGHDN and CDR2 as FVKESK. The CDR3 is made up of 16 amino acids. Trimming took 4 bases from V and 0 from J, leaving 15 bases between them. The CDR3 sequence is CASSLGGALMNTEAFF. In nucleotides, the CDR3 is TGTGCCAGCAGCCTCGGAGGGGCGCTGATGAACACTGAAGCTTTCTTT.

This clone was recorded a few times. The genes are TRBV20-1 and TRBJ2-1; 12 nucleotides agree with TRBD2. The CDR3 has 15 residues. Trimming at V came to 3 bases and at J to 9 bases, leaving 9 bases not matched to a gene. Germline CDR1 reads DFQATT; CDR2 reads SNEGSKA (reference sequence). The CDR3 sequence: CSASSASGGAGEQFF. CDR3 sequence (DNA): TGCAGTGCTAGTTCGGCTAGCGGGGGGGCGGGTGAGCAGTTCTTC.

This chain connects TRBV19 to TRBJ2-7; a weak D match, TRBD1 (6 bases). V lost 2 bases, J lost 2 bases, and 7 bases lay in between. Looked up from germline, CDR1 is LNHDA and CDR2 is SQIVND (reference sequence). The CDR3 totals 13 residues. The chain's CDR3 is CASSITGTYEQYF. The CDR3 DNA reads TGTGCCAGTAGTATAACAGGGACCTACGAGCAGTACTTC.

The chain links TRBV19 to TRBJ2-3; a possible D gene is TRBD1 (5 bases). Trimming left V 7 bases short and J 2 bases short, with 10 bases between. In germline, CDR1 is LNHDA, CDR2 SQIVND (reference sequence). CDR3 length: 13 residues. The DNA for the CDR3 is TGTGCCAGTAAGGGGCAGGCCACAGATACGCAGTATTTT. Its translation is CASKGQATDTQYF.

The CDR3, as DNA: TGTGCCACCGACGATGGAGGCAATCAGCCCCAGCATTTT. This gives the protein CATDDGGNQPQHF. This chain links TRBV10-3 with TRBJ1-5; D is uncertain. The CDR3 loop spans 13 amino acids. Trimming removed 10 bases at V and 2 bases at J, with 12 bases between. CDR1 is ENHRY and CDR2 is SYGVKD in the germline V gene.

The CDR3 coding sequence is TGTGCCAGCAGCCCGGGGAGATATAATTCACCCCTCCACTTT. This translates into CASSPGRYNSPLHF. The chain links TRBV6-6 to TRBJ1-6; the D is unclear. Between the trimmed V and J ends, which lost 6 bases and 4 bases, there was a span of 10 bases. Germline values: CDR1 MNHNY, CDR2 SVGAGI (reference sequence). This CDR3 region has 14 residues.

This clone was seen only once. The CDR3 sequence: CASQDSPGSGNTIYF. CDR3 in DNA: TGTGCCAGCCAGGACTCCCCCGGCTCTGGAAACACCATATATTTT. The chain couples TRBV11-3 to TRBJ1-3, with D hard to call. This CDR3 contains 15 residues. V shed 8 bases and J shed 0 bases, with 14 bases lying between them. CDR1 is SGHNT, CDR2 YENEEA, per germline. Using reference TRBV11-3 and TRBJ1-3 for the parts outside the CDR3, the full variable domain is EAGVVQSPRYKIIEKKQPVAFWCNPISGHNTLYWYLQNLGQGPELLIRYENEEAVDDSQLPKDRFSAERLKGVDSTLKIQPAELGDSAVYLCASQDSPGSGNTIYFGEGSWLTVV.

The chain couples TRBV4-2 to TRBJ2-5; D might be TRBD2 (5 bases). Between the trimmed V and J ends, which lost 6 bases and 4 bases, there was a span of 15 bases. CDR1 is LGHNA and CDR2 is YNFKEQ in the germline V gene. The CDR3 extends over 14 amino acids. The DNA for the CDR3 is TGTGCCAGCAGTCTAGCAGACTTTAGAGAGACCCAGTACTTC. The encoded protein is CASSLADFRETQYF.

The rearrangement uses TRBV4-1 and TRBJ2-7, with TRBD1 identical over 7 bases. CDR3 size: 15 residues. The germline gives CDR1 MGHRA, CDR2 YSYEKL. V shed 2 bases and J 4 bases; nucleotides not matched to a gene: 8. The CDR3 region has the DNA TGCGCCAGCAGCCAATTAGACAGGGAACTATACGAGCAGTACTTC. Amino acid sequence: CASSQLDRELYEQYF.

The chain uses TRBV5-5 and TRBJ1-6; D is possibly TRBD1 (6 bases). Germline CDR1 reads SGHKS; CDR2 reads YYEKEE (reference sequence). V lost 4 bases to trimming and J lost 10 bases, with 21 bases between them. The CDR3 totals 16 residues. CDR3 DNA: TGTGCCAGCAGCGGCCGAACAGGGATCCGGTTGTCACCCCTCCACTTT. Encoded protein: CASSGRTGIRLSPLHF.